A selection of T cell receptor beta chains follows, all from one sample in a study of beta chain features in type 1 diabetes. Measured with immunoSEQ multiplex PCR; TCRdb has only the in-frame clones, and not every one. The table lists 300,000 to 400,000 clones, roughly 13% of them singletons. Sequencing was done on a sample of naive CD4+ T cells from blood. Receptors originate from a woman under 30 with type 1 diabetes. CDR3s include the opening cysteine and the closing phenylalanine or tryptophan. Fields, in order: clone size, CDR3 length, V gene, J gene, D gene, CDR3 DNA, CDR3 protein. D genes are given only for firm matches. Clone sizes are given selectively: once, few, many, or a class where the clone is expanded.

>few|14|TRBV6-5|TRBJ1-2|.
TGTGCCAGCAGTTACCATTCAGGGATCTATGGCTACACCTTC
CASSYHSGIYGYTF
>few|14|TRBV10-3|TRBJ1-5|TRBD1
TGTGCCATCAGGGGTAGACAGGGGGATGAGCCCCAGCATTTT
CAIRGRQGDEPQHF
>.|15|TRBV18|TRBJ2-1|.
TGTGCCAGCTCACAAAAGCTAGCGTTGGGGGATGAGCAGTTCTTC
CASSQKLALGDEQFF
>.|14|TRBV7-6|TRBJ2-5|TRBD2
TGTGCCAGCAGCGTAGCGGGAGGGGCAGAGACCCAGTACTTC
CASSVAGGAETQYF
>.|15|TRBV16|TRBJ2-2|TRBD2
TGTGCCAGCAGCCAAGTCGGGAGGGACACCGGGGAGCTGTTTTTT
CASSQVGRDTGELFF
>.|17|TRBV9|TRBJ1-4|TRBD1
TGTGCCAGCAGCGTAGGGAGCCAGGACAGGGGAAATGAAAAACTGTTTTTT
CASSVGSQDRGNEKLFF
>.|16|TRBV9|TRBJ2-1|TRBD2
TGTGCCAGCAGCGTAGCCACTAGGGGAGGGGACAATGAGCAGTTCTTC
CASSVATRGGDNEQFF
>few|19|TRBV4-3|TRBJ2-3|TRBD1
TGCGCCAGCAGCCAAGATCATCCCGGGACAGGGGGCGCGGGAGATACGCAGTATTTT
CASSQDHPGTGGAGDTQYF
>few|14|TRBV5-6|TRBJ1-5|TRBD1
TGTGCCAGCAGCTCAAACAGGGGTAATCAGCCCCAGCATTTT
CASSSNRGNQPQHF
>few|16|TRBV4-1|TRBJ1-1|TRBD1
TGCGCCAGCAGCCGTGCACCGGGACAGGGGGTTACTGAAGCTTTCTTT
CASSRAPGQGVTEAFF
>few|15|TRBV21-1|TRBJ2-4|.
TGTGCCAGCGACACGGGACAGGGGGCCAAAAACATTCAGTACTTC
CASDTGQGAKNIQYF
>.|12|TRBV12-5|TRBJ2-2|.
TGTGCTAGTGGCCGAGACACCGGGGAGCTGTTTTTT
CASGRDTGELFF
>.|15|TRBV7-2|TRBJ1-5|.
TGTGCCAGCAGCTTACAGGGCTACGGCAATCAGCCCCAGCATTTT
CASSLQGYGNQPQHF
>.|13|TRBV29-1|TRBJ2-5|.
TGCAGCGTTGAAGGGAGGGGCCAAGAGACCCAGTACTTC
CSVEGRGQETQYF
>few|13|TRBV6-1|TRBJ2-1|.
TGTGCCAGCAGTGACGACCATTCGCTAGGGGCGTTCTTC
CASSDDHSLGAFF
>few|15|TRBV7-3|TRBJ2-3|TRBD2
TGTGCCAGCAGCAGAATAGCGGGAGGCACAGATACGCAGTATTTT
CASSRIAGGTDTQYF
>.|16|TRBV5-6|TRBJ2-1|.
TGTGCCAGCAGCACGGAGGGGCGGCTCTCCTACAATGAGCAGTTCTTC
CASSTEGRLSYNEQFF
>few|13|TRBV28|TRBJ2-5|TRBD1
TGTGCCAGCAGTCGGGACAGCGAGGAGACCCAGTACTTC
CASSRDSEETQYF
>.|17|TRBV7-2|TRBJ2-3|TRBD2
TGTGCCAGCAGCCCGAACGGACTAGCGGGAGGCACAGATACGCAGTATTTT
CASSPNGLAGGTDTQYF
>.|14|TRBV5-6|TRBJ2-3|TRBD1
TGTGCCAGCAGTTTGGACAGGGCCGGGGTTACGCAGTATTTT
CASSLDRAGVTQYF
>few|15|TRBV7-9|TRBJ2-1|.
TGTGCCAGCAGCCCCAGTAAGAGGTCCTACAATGAGCAGTTCTTC
CASSPSKRSYNEQFF
>few|14|TRBV7-9|TRBJ2-7|TRBD2
TGTGCCAGCAGCTCGACTAGCGGGCGGGTCGAGCAGTACTTC
CASSSTSGRVEQYF
>.|14|TRBV18|TRBJ2-1|.
TGTGCCAGCTCACCCCTCGCGGCCCCTAATGAGCAGTTCTTC
CASSPLAAPNEQFF
>few|16|TRBV7-2|TRBJ2-5|TRBD2
TGTGCCAGCAGCGGTATAGCGGGAGGTAGTGAAGAGACCCAGTACTTC
CASSGIAGGSEETQYF
>few|13|TRBV14|TRBJ1-5|.
TGTGCCAGCAGCCAAGGGCTCAATCAGCCCCAGCATTTT
CASSQGLNQPQHF
>few|17|TRBV4-3|TRBJ2-2|TRBD1
TGCGCCAGCAGCCCCTCCCCGGGACAGGGGCTCACCGGGGAGCTGTTTTTT
CASSPSPGQGLTGELFF
>few|13|TRBV5-4|TRBJ2-3|.
TGTGCCAGCAGCTTGGCAAACACAGATACGCAGTATTTT
CASSLANTDTQYF
>few|17|TRBV7-9|TRBJ2-7|.
TGTGCCAGCAGCTTAGTGGGACTTATACCGACCTCCTACGAGCAGTACTTC
CASSLVGLIPTSYEQYF
>few|13|TRBV27|TRBJ2-7|TRBD1
TGTGCCAGCAGTTCGGGACAGACCTACGAGCAGTACTTC
CASSSGQTYEQYF
>few|17|TRBV10-3|TRBJ2-5|TRBD1
TGTGCCATCAGTGACACACGACAGGGCCTAGGGGGAGAGACCCAGTACTTC
CAISDTRQGLGGETQYF
>.|15|TRBV5-1|TRBJ2-3|TRBD2
TGCGCCAGCAGCTCCGAGCGGGGAAGCACAGATACGCAGTATTTT
CASSSERGSTDTQYF
>few|14|TRBV4-2|TRBJ1-1|.
TGTGCCAGCAGCCAAGATTTCAAGAACACTGAAGCTTTCTTT
CASSQDFKNTEAFF
>few|13|TRBV5-1|TRBJ2-7|.
TGCGCCAGCAGCCTGACGACTAGTTACGAGCAGTACTTC
CASSLTTSYEQYF
>few|13|TRBV27|TRBJ2-3|TRBD1
TGTGCCAGCAGTTTACCCAGGGGGGATACGCAGTATTTT
CASSLPRGDTQYF
>.|12|TRBV30|TRBJ2-5|.
TGTGCCTGGGTTAAAGGGAGAGAGACCCAGTACTTC
CAWVKGRETQYF
>few|13|TRBV7-2|TRBJ2-7|.
TGTGCCAGCAGCTTAGCGGAGGGCTACGAGCAGTACTTC
CASSLAEGYEQYF
>few|16|TRBV2|TRBJ2-1|TRBD2
TGTGCCAGCAGAGAATGGACTAGCGGGCCCTACAATGAGCAGTTCTTC
CASREWTSGPYNEQFF
>.|16|TRBV28|TRBJ2-3|TRBD2
TGTGCCAGCCCACCCCTAGCGGGAGCCGGCACAGATACGCAGTATTTT
CASPPLAGAGTDTQYF
>few|16|TRBV14|TRBJ2-1|TRBD2
TGTGCCAGCAGCCGTCGAAGCGGGAGCGCTCTCAATGAGCAGTTCTTC
CASSRRSGSALNEQFF
>.|14|TRBV18|TRBJ2-1|TRBD2
TGTGCCAGCTCACCAGAGGCTAGCGGGATAGGCACGGTCTTC
CASSPEASGIGTVF
>.|13|TRBV7-9|TRBJ1-1|.
TGTGCCAGCACCCTATCACAGGGCACTGAAGCTTTCTTT
CASTLSQGTEAFF
>.|14|TRBV5-1|TRBJ1-2|.
TGCGCCAGCAGCTTGGCCCCCCCAGGCTCCGGCTACACCTTC
CASSLAPPGSGYTF
>few|15|TRBV4-2|TRBJ2-7|.
TGTGCCAGCAGCCAAGAGGGTCGGGGCTCCTACGAGCAGTACTTC
CASSQEGRGSYEQYF
>few|14|TRBV30|TRBJ2-1|.
TGTGCCGGTAGCGGTATAAGCTCCTACAATGAGCAGTTCTTC
CAGSGISSYNEQFF
>.|16|TRBV7-2|TRBJ2-1|.
TGTGCCAGCAGCTTACGTGCTTGGGGGCGCTACAATGAGCAGTTCTTC
CASSLRAWGRYNEQFF
>.|17|TRBV5-1|TRBJ2-3|TRBD2
TGCGCCAGCAGCTCGGGACTAGCGGCTACTAGCACAGATACGCAGTATTTT
CASSSGLAATSTDTQYF
>.|15|TRBV9|TRBJ2-5|TRBD2
TGTGCCAGCAGCGTAACTAGCGGGAGAGAAGAGACCCAGTACTTC
CASSVTSGREETQYF
>few|15|TRBV9|TRBJ2-2|TRBD2
TGTGCCAGCAGCGTTCGGACTAGCAACACCGGGGAGCTGTTTTTT
CASSVRTSNTGELFF
>few|17|TRBV27|TRBJ1-2|.
TGTGCCAGCAGTCGAACCTTCAGGGGCCCCCCGAACTATGGCTACACCTTC
CASSRTFRGPPNYGYTF
>.|13|TRBV2|TRBJ2-1|.
TGTGCCAGCAGTGTAGTGGTCAACAATGAGCAGTTCTTC
CASSVVVNNEQFF
>few|13|TRBV6-5|TRBJ2-2|.
TGTGCCAGCAGTCAGGAGGGTGCGGGGGAGCTGTTTTTT
CASSQEGAGELFF
>few|15|TRBV29-1|TRBJ2-1|TRBD2
TGCAGCCCGGGACTACGTTTGACCTCCTACAATGAGCAGTTCTTC
CSPGLRLTSYNEQFF
>.|16|TRBV11-2|TRBJ2-1|TRBD2
TGTGCCAGCAGCTTATCTGCTAGCGGGAGCTCCCCTGAGCAGTTCTTC
CASSLSASGSSPEQFF
>few|15|TRBV7-8|TRBJ2-1|TRBD1
TGTGCCAGCAGCTTAGATCGGACAGGGTACAATGAGCAGTTCTTC
CASSLDRTGYNEQFF
>.|14|TRBV7-8|TRBJ1-1|TRBD1
TGTGCCAGCAGCTATGACAGGGGAGGCACTGAAGCTTTCTTT
CASSYDRGGTEAFF
>.|12|TRBV7-9|TRBJ2-5|.
TGTGCCAGCAGCTCCGAGGTAGAGACCCAGTACTTC
CASSSEVETQYF
>.|18|TRBV10-3|TRBJ2-3|.
TGTGCCATCAGTGAGTCGATCTCCTTGGGGGGAAACACAGATACGCAGTATTTT
CAISESISLGGNTDTQYF